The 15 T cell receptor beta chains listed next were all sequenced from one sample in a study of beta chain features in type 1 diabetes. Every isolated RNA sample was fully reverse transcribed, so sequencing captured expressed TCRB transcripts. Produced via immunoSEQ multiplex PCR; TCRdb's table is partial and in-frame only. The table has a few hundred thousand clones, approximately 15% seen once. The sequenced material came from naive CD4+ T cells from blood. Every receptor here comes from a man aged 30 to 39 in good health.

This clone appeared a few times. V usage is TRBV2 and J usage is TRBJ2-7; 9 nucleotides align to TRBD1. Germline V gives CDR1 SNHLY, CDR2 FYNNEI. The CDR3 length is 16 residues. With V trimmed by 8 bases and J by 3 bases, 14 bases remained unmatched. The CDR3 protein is CASRFKPGQGFYEQYF. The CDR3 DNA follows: TGTGCCAGCCGGTTCAAGCCGGGACAGGGATTCTACGAGCAGTACTTC. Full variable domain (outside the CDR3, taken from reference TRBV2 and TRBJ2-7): EPEVTQTPSHQVTQMGQEVILRCVPISNHLYFYWYRQILGQKVEFLVSFYNNEISEKSEIFDDQFSVERPDGSNFTLKIRSTKLEDSAMYFCASRFKPGQGFYEQYFGPGTRLTVT.

Written as DNA, the CDR3 is TGTGCCAGCAGTTACACAGCCGGATCCGAGCAGTACGTC. It yields the protein CASSYTAGSEQYV. The V gene is TRBV13, the J gene TRBJ2-7; D remains ambiguous. There are 13 residues in the CDR3. The germline gives CDR1 PRHDT, CDR2 FYEKMQ (reference sequence). The V end was cut by 6 bases, the J end by 6 bases, with 15 bases between.

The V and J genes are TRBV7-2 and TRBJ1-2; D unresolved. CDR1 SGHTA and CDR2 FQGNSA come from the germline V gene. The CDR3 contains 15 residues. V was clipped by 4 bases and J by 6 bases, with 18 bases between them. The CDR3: CASSSPRVTGDGYTF. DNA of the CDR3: TGTGCCAGCAGCTCTCCTAGGGTGACGGGAGATGGCTACACCTTC.

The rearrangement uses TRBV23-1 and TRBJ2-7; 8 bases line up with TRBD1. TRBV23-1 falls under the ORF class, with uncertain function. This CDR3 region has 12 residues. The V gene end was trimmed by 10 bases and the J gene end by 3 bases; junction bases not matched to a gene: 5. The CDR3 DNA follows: TGCGCCACCTTTGACAGGGGCTACGAGCAGTACGTC. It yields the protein CATFDRGYEQYV.

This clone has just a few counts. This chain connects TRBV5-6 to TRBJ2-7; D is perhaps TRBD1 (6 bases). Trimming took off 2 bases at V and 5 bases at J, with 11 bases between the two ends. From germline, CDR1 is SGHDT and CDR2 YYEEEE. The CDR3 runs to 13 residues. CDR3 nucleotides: TGTGCCAGCAGCTTACAGGGTTTTCACGAGCAGTACTTC. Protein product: CASSLQGFHEQYF.

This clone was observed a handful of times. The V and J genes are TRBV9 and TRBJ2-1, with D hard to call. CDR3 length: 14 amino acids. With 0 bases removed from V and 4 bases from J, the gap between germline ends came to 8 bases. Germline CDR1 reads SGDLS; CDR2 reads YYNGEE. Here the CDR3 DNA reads TGTGCCAGCAGCGTAGAGGCCTCGTACAATGAGCAGTTCTTC. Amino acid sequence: CASSVEASYNEQFF.

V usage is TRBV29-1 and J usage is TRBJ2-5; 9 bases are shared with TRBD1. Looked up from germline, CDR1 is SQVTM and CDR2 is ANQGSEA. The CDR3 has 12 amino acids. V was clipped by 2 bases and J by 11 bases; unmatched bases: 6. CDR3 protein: CSVETGGKEQYF. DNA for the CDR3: TGCAGCGTTGAAACAGGGGGCAAAGAGCAGTACTTC.

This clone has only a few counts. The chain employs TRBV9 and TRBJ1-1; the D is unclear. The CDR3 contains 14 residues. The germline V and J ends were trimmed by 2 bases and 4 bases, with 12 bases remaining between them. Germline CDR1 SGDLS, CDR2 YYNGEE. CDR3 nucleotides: TGTGCCAGCAGCGTGGCGACAATTGTCACTGAAGCTTTCTTT. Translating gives CASSVATIVTEAFF. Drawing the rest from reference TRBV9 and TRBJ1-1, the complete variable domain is DSGVTQTPKHLITATGQRVTLRCSPRSGDLSVYWYQQSLDQGLQFLIQYYNGEERAKGNILERFSAQQFPDLHSELNLSSLELGDSALYFCASSVATIVTEAFFGQGTRLTVV.

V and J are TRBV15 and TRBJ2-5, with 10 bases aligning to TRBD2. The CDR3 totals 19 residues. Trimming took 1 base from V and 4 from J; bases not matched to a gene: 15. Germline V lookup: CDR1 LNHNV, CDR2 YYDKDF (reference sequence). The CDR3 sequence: CATSRGMLAGARSVETQYF. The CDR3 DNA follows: TGTGCCACCAGCAGAGGAATGCTAGCGGGGGCCCGCTCAGTAGAGACCCAGTACTTC.

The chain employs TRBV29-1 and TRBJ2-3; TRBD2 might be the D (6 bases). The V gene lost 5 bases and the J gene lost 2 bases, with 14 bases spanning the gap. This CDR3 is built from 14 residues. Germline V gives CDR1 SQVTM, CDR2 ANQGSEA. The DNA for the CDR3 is TGCAGCGTTTCCCTAGGACTAAACACAGATACGCAGTATTTT. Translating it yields CSVSLGLNTDTQYF.

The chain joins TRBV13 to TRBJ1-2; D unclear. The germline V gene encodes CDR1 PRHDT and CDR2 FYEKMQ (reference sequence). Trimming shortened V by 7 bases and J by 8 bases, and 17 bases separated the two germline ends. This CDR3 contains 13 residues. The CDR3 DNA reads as TGTGCCAGCAAAGAGGAGGATAAGGGAGGCTACACCTTC. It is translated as CASKEEDKGGYTF.

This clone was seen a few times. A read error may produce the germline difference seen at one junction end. In DNA form, the CDR3 reads TGTGCTAGCAGCCGAACCAGACAAGACGCCGCGAACACCGGGGAGCTGTTTTTT. This encodes CASSRTRQDAANTGELFF. The rearrangement links TRBV7-7 to TRBJ2-2; D is unresolved. Germline values: CDR1 SSHAT, CDR2 FNYEAQ (reference sequence). The CDR3 loop spans 18 amino acids.

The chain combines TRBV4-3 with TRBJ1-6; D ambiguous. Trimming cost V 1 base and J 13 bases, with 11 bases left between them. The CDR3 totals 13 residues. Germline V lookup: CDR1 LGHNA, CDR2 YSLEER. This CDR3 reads CASSQGPELPLHF. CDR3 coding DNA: TGCGCCAGCAGCCAAGGGCCGGAGCTCCCCCTCCACTTT.

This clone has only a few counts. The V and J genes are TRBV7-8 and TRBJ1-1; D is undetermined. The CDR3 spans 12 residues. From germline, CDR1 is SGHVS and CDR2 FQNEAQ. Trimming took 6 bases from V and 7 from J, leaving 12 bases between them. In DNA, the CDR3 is TGTGCCAGCAGTCCCTTAAAGGTTGAAGCTTTCTTT. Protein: CASSPLKVEAFF.

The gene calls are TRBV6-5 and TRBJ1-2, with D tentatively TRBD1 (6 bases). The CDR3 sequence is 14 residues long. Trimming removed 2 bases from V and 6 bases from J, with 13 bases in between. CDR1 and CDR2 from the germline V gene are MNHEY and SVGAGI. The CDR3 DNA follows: TGTGCCAGCAGTTACACCTCACAGGGAAATGGCTACACCTTC. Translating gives CASSYTSQGNGYTF.